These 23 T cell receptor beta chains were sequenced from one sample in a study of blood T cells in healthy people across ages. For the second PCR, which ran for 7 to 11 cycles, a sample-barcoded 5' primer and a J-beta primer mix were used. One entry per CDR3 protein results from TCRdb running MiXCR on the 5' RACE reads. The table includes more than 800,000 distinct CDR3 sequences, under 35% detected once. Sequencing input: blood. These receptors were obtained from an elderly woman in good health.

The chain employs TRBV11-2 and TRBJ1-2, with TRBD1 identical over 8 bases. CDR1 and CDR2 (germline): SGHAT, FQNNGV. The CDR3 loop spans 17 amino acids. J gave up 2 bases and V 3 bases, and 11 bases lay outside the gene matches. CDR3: CASSFGDRGSSNYGYTF. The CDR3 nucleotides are TGTGCCAGCAGCTTTGGAGACAGGGGCTCGTCAAACTATGGCTACACCTTC. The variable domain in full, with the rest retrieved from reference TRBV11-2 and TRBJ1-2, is EAGVAQSPRYKIIEKRQSVAFWCNPISGHATLYWYQQILGQGPKLLIQFQNNGVVDDSQLPKDRFSAERLKGVDSTLKIQPAKLEDSAVYLCASSFGDRGSSNYGYTFGSGTRLTVV.

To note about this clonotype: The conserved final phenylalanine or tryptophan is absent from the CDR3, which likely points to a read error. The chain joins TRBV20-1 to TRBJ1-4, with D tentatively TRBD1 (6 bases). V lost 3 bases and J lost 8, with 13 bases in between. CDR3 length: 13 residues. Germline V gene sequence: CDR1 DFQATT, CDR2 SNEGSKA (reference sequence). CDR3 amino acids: CSASPQGREKLFL. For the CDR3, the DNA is TGCAGTGCTAGTCCGCAGGGGAGGGAAAAACTGTTTTTA.

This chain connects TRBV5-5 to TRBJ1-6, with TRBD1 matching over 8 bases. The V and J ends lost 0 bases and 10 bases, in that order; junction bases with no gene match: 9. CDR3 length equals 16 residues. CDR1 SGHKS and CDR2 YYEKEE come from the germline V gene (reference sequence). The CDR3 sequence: CASSLVADRGISPLHF. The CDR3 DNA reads TGTGCCAGCAGCTTGGTCGCCGACAGGGGCATCTCACCCCTCCACTTT.

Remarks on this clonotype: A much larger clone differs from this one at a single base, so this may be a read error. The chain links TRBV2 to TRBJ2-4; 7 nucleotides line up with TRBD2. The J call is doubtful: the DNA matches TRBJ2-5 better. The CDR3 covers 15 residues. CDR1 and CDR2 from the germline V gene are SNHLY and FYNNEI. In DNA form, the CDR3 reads TGTGCCAGCAGGGGGGGGTCCGGGAGGCCGGAGACCCAGTACTTC. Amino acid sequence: CASRGGSGRPETQYF.

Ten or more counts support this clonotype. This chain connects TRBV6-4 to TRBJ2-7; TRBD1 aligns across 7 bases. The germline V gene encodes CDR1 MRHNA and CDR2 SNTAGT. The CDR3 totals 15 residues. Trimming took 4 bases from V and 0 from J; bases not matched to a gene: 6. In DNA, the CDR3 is TGTGCCAGCAGTGCTCCGGGACAGAGCTCCTACGAGCAGTACTTC. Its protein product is CASSAPGQSSYEQYF.

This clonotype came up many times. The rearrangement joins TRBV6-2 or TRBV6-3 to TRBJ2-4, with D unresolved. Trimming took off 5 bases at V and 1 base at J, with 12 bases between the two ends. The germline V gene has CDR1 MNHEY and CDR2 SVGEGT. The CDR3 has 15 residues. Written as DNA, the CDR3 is TGTGCCAGCAGTAACAGCTGGGGTGCCAAAAACATTCAGTACTTC. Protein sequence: CASSNSWGAKNIQYF.

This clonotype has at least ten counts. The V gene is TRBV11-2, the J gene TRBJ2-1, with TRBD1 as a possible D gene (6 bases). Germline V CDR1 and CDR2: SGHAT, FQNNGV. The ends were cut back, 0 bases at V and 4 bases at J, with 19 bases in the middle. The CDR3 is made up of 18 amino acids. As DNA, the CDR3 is TGTGCCAGCAGCTTAGATCTGGGCAGGGGCGATGGTTACAATGAGCAGTTCTTC. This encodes CASSLDLGRGDGYNEQFF.

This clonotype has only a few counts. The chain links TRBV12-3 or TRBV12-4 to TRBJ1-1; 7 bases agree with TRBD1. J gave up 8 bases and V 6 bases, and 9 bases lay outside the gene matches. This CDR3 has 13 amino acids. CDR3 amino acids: CASSTPGQREAFF. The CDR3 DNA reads TGTGCCAGCAGCACTCCGGGACAGCGAGAAGCTTTCTTT.

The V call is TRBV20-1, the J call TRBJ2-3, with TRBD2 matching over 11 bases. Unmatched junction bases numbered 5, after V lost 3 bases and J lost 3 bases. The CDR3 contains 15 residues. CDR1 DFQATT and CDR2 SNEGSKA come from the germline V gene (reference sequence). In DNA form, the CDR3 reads TGCAGTGCTAGTCTAGCGGGGGGCGGTACAGATACGCAGTATTTT. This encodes CSASLAGGGTDTQYF.

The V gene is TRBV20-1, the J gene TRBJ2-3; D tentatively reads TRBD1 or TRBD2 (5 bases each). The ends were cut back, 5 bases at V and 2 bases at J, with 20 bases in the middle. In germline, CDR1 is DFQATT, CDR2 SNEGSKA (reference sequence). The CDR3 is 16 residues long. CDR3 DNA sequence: TGCAGTGCTCAGGCCGTTCCGGGACCCTTCACAGATACGCAGTATTTT. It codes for CSAQAVPGPFTDTQYF.

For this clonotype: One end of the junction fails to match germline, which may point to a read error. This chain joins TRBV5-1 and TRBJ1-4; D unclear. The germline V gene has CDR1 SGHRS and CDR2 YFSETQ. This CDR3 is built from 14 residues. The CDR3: CASSLGAENEKRFF. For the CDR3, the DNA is TGCGCCAGCAGCTTGGGAGCGGAGAATGAAAAACGGTTTTTT.

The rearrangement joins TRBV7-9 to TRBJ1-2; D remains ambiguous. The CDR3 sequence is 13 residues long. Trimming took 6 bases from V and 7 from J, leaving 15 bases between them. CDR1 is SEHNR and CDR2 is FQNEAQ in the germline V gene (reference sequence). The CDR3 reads CASSFAPDVGYTF. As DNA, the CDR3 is TGTGCCAGCAGTTTCGCCCCGGACGTTGGCTACACCTTC.

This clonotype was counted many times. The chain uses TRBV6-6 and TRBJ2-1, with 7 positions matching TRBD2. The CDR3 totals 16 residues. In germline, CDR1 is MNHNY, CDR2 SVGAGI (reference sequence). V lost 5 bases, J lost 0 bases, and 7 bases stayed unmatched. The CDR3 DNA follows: TGTGCCAGCAGTACGAAGCGGGACGGCTCCTACAATGAGCAGTTCTTC. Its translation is CASSTKRDGSYNEQFF.

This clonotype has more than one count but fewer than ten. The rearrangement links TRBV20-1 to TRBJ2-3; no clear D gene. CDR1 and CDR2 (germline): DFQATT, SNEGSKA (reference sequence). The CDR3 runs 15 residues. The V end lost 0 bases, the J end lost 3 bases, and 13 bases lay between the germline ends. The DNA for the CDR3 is TGCAGTGCTAGAGATTCCAATTTCGGTACAGATACGCAGTATTTT. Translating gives CSARDSNFGTDTQYF.

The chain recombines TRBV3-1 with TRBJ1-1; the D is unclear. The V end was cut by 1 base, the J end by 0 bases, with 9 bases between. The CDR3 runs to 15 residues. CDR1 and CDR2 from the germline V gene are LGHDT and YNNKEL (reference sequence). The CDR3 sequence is CASSQAQLMNTEAFF. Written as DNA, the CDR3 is TGTGCCAGCAGCCAAGCCCAATTGATGAACACTGAAGCTTTCTTT.

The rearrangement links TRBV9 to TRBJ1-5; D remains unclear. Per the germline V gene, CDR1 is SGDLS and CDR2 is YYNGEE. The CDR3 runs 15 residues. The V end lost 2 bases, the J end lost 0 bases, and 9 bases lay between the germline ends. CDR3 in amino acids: CASSVGINSNQPQHF. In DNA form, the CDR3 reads TGTGCCAGCAGCGTCGGCATAAATAGCAATCAGCCCCAGCATTTT.

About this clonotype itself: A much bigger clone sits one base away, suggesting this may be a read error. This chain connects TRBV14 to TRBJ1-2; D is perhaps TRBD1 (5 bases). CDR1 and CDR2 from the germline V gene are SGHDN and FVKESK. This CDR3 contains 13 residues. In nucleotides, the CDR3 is TGTGCCGGCAGCCAAGGGGCGGCCTTAGGCTACACCTTC. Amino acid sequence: CAGSQGAALGYTF.

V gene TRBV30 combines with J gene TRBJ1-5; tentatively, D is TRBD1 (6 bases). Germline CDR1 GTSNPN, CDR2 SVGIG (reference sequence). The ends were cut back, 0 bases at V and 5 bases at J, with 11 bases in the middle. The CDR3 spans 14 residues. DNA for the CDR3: TGTGCCTGGAGTGTAGGGGGTCACTATCAGCCCCAGCATTTT. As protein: CAWSVGGHYQPQHF.

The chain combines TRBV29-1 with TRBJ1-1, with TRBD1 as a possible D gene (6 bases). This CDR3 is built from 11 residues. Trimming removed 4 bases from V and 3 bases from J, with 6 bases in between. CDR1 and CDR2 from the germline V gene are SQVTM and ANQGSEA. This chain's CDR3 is CSVAGDTEAFF. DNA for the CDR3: TGCAGCGTTGCAGGGGACACTGAAGCTTTCTTT.

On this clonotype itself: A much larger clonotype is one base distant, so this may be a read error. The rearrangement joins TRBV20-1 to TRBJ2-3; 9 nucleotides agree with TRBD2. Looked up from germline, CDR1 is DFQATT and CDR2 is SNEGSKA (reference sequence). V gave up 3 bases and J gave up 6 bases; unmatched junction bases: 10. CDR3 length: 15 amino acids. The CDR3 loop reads CSARFGGGASDTQYF. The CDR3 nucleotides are TGCAGTGCTAGGTTCGGCGGGGGGGCGAGCGATACGCAGTATTTT.

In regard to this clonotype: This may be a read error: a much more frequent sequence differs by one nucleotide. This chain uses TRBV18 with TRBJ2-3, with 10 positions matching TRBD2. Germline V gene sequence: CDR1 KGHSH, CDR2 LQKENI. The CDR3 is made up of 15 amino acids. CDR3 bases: TGTGCCAGCGCACCTGGACTAGCGGACACAGATACGCAGTATTTT. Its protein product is CASAPGLADTDTQYF.

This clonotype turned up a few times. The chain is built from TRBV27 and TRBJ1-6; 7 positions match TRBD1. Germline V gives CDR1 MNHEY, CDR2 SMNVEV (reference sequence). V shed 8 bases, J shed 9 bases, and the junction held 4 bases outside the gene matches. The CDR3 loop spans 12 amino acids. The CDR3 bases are TGTGCCAGCTCAGGGGGTATTTCACCCCTCCACTTT. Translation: CASSGGISPLHF.

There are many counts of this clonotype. The CDR3 DNA reads TGCAGCGTTGAAACGGGGGGGTACAATGAGCAGTTCTTC. Translation gives CSVETGGYNEQFF. V gene TRBV29-1 combines with J gene TRBJ2-1; 8 bases are shared with TRBD2. CDR1 and CDR2 (germline): SQVTM, ANQGSEA. V trimming: 2 bases; J trimming: 4 bases; junction bases outside the gene matches: 1. The CDR3 totals 13 residues.